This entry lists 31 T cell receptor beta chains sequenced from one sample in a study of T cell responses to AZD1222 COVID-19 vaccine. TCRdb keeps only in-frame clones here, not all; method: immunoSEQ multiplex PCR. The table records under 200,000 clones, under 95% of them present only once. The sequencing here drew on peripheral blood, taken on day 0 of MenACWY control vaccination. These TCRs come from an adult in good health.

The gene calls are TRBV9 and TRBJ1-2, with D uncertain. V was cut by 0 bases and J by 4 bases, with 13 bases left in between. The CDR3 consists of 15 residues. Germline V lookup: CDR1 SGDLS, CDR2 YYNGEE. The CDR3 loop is CASSVGPRNFYGYTF. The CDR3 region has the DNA TGTGCCAGCAGCGTAGGCCCCCGAAACTTCTATGGCTACACCTTC.

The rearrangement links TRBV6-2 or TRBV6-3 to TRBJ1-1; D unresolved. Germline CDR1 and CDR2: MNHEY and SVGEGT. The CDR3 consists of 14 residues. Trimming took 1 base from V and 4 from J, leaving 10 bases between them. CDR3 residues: CASSYYSLATEAFF. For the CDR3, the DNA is TGTGCCAGCAGTTACTACTCCCTGGCCACTGAAGCTTTCTTT.

The CDR3 DNA reads as TGTGCCATCAGTGAGTTTAGCTCCTACAATGAGCAGTTCTTC. Translation gives CAISEFSSYNEQFF. The rearrangement links TRBV10-3 to TRBJ2-1; D gene uncertain. Per germline, CDR1 ENHRY and CDR2 SYGVKD. Trimming removed 1 base from V and 0 bases from J, with 4 bases in between. CDR3 length: 14 amino acids.

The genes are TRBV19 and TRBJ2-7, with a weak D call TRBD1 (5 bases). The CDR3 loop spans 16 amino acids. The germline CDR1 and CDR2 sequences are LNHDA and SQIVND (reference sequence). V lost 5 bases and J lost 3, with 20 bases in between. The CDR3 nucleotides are TGTGCCAGTAGTGAAGGGGTACCGGACACGGACTACGAGCAGTACTTC. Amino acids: CASSEGVPDTDYEQYF.

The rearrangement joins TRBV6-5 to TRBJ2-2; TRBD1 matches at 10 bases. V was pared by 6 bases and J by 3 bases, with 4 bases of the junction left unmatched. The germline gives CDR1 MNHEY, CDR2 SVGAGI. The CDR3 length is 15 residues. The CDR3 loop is CASSWTGGYTGELFF. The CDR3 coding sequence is TGTGCCAGCAGCTGGACAGGGGGTTACACCGGGGAGCTGTTTTTT.

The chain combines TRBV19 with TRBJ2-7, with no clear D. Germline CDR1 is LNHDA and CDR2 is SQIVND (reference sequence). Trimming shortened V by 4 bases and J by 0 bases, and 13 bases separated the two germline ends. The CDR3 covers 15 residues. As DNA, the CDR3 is TGTGCCAGTAGTACTCGTGCGGTCAGCTCCTACGAGCAGTACTTC. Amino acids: CASSTRAVSSYEQYF.

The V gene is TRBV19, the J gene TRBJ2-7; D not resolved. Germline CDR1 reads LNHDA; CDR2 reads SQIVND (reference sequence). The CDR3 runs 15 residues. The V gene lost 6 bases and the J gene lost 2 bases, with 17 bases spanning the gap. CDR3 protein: CASSDGLVTTYEQYF. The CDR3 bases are TGTGCCAGTAGCGATGGGCTAGTGACGACCTACGAGCAGTACTTC.

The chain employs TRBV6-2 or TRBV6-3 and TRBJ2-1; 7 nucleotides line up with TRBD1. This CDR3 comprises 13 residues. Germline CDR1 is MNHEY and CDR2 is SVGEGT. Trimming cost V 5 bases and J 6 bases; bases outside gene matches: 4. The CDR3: CASSNRGINEQFF. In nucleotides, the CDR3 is TGTGCCAGCAGTAACAGGGGTATCAATGAGCAGTTCTTC.

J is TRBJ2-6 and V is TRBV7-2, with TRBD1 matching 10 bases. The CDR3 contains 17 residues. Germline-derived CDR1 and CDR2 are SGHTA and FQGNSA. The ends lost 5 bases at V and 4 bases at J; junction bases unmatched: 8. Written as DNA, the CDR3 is TGTGCCAGCAGCCCCGGGACAGGGGTCCCCGGGGCCAACGTCCTGACTTTC. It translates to CASSPGTGVPGANVLTF.

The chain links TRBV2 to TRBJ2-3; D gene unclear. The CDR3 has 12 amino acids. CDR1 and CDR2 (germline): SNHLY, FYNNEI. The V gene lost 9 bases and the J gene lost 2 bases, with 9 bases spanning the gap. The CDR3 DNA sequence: TGTGCCAGACGGGCCTCCACAGATACGCAGTATTTT. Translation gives CARRASTDTQYF.

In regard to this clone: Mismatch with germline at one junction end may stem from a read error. CDR3 amino acids: CSAAQTGAYAF. In DNA form, the CDR3 reads TGCAGCGCAGCCCAAACAGGGGCATACGCCTTC. This chain uses TRBV29-1 with TRBJ1-2; 7 nucleotides align to TRBD1. This CDR3 has 11 residues. The germline V gene encodes CDR1 SQVTM and CDR2 ANQGSEA.

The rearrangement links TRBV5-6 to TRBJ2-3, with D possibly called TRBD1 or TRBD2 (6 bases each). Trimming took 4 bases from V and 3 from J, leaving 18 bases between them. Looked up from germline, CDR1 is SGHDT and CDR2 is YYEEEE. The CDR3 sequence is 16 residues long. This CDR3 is CASSAERGLGTDTQYF. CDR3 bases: TGTGCCAGCAGCGCAGAACGGGGGCTGGGTACAGATACGCAGTATTTT.

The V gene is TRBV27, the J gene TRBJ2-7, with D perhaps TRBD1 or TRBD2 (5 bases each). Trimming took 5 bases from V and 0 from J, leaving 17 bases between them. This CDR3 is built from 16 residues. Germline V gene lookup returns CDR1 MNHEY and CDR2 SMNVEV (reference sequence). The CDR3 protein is CASSVAGTVSSYEQYF. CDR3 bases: TGTGCCAGCAGTGTAGCCGGGACGGTGAGCTCCTACGAGCAGTACTTC.

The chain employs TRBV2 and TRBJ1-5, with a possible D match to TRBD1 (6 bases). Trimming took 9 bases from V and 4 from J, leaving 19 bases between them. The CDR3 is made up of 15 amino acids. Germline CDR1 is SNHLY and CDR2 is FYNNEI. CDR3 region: CASSITGWGNQPQHF. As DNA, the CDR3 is TGTGCCAGTAGTATTACAGGGTGGGGGAATCAGCCCCAGCATTTT.

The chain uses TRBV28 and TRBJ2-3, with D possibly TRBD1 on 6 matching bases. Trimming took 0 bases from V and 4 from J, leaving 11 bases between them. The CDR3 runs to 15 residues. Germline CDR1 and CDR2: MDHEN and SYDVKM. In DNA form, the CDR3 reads TGTGCCAGCAGTTTATGGGGCAGGGGTGCAGATACGCAGTATTTT. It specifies CASSLWGRGADTQYF.

Here the CDR3 DNA reads TGTGCCAGCAGCTCGGGGAAGCAGCGGAGGGGAAACATTCAGTACTTC. This sequence encodes CASSSGKQRRGNIQYF. V is TRBV5-6 and J is TRBJ2-4, with a tentative D call TRBD2 (6 bases). With 3 bases removed from V and 6 bases from J, the gap between germline ends came to 19 bases. The CDR3 totals 16 residues. Germline loops: CDR1 SGHDT, CDR2 YYEEEE. Drawing the rest from reference TRBV5-6 and TRBJ2-4, the complete variable domain is DAGVTQSPTHLIKTRGQQVTLRCSPKSGHDTVSWYQQALGQGPQFIFQYYEEEERQRGNFPDRFSGHQFPNYSSELNVNALLLGDSALYLCASSSGKQRRGNIQYFGAGTRLSVL.

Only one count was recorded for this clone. CDR3 DNA sequence: TGTGCCAGCAGTTTAGGTATAGGGGGCGCCCGTGGCTACACCTTC. The encoded protein is CASSLGIGGARGYTF. J is TRBJ1-2 and V is TRBV28; 7 nucleotides align to TRBD1. CDR1 is MDHEN and CDR2 is SYDVKM in the germline V gene. The length of the CDR3 is 15 residues. The V and J ends lost 2 bases and 7 bases, in that order; junction bases with no gene match: 10.

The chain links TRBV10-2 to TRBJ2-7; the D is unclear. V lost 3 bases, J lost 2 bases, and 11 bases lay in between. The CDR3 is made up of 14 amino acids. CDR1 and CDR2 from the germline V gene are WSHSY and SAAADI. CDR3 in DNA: TGCGCCAGCAGTGACTTGGAGAGTACCTACGAGCAGTACTTC. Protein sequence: CASSDLESTYEQYF.

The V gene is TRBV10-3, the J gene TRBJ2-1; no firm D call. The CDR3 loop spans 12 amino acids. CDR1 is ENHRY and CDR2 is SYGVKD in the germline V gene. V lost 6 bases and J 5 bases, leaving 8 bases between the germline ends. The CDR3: CAISGGDNEQFF. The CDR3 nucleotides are TGTGCCATCAGCGGTGGGGACAATGAGCAGTTCTTC.

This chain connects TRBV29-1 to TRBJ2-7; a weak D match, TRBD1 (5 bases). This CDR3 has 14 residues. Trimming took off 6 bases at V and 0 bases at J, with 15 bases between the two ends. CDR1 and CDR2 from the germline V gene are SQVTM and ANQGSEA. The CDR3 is CSVRKPDSSYEQYF. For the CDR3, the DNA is TGCAGCGTGAGAAAGCCTGACAGCTCCTACGAGCAGTACTTC.

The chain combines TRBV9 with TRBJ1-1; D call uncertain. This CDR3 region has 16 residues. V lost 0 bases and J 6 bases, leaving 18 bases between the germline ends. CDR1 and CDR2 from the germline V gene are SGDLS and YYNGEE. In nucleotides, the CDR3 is TGTGCCAGCAGCGTAGGTGTAGGGCTTATATTGGCTGAAGCTTTCTTT. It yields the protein CASSVGVGLILAEAFF.

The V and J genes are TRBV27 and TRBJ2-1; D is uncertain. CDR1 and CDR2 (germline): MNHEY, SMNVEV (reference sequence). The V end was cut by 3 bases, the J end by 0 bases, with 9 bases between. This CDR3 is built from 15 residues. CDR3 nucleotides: TGTGCCAGCAGTTTTGGCGCGAGCTCCTACAATGAGCAGTTCTTC. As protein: CASSFGASSYNEQFF.

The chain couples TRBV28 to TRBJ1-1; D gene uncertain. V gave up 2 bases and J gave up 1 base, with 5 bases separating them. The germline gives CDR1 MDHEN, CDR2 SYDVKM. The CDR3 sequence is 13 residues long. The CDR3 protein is CASSLVKNTEAFF. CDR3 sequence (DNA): TGTGCCAGCAGTTTAGTTAAGAACACTGAAGCTTTCTTT.

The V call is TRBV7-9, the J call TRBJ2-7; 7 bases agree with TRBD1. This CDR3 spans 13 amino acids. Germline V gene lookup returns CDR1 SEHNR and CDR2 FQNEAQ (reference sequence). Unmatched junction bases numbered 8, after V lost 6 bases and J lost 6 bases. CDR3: CASRLQGESEQYF. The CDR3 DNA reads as TGTGCCAGCAGACTTCAGGGGGAGTCCGAGCAGTACTTC.

The CDR3 region is CASSQTTSGSNEQFF. The CDR3 DNA reads TGTGCCAGCAGTCAAACGACTAGCGGGAGTAACGAGCAGTTCTTC. The genes are TRBV27 and TRBJ2-1; 12 bases align to TRBD2. Germline CDR1 is MNHEY and CDR2 is SMNVEV (reference sequence). V dropped 5 bases and J dropped 10; count of bases not matched to a gene: 9. This CDR3 has 15 amino acids.

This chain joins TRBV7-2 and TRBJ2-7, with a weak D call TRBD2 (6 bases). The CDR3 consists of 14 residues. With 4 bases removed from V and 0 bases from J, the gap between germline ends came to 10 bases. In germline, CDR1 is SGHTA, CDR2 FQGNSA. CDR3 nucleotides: TGTGCCAGCAGCTGGGGACTCAGCTCCTACGAGCAGTACTTC. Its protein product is CASSWGLSSYEQYF.

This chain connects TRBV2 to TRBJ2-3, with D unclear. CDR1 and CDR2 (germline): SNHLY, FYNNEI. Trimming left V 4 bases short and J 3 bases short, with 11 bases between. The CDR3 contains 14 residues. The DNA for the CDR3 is TGTGCCAGCAGTGTAGTTGGGATGACAGATACGCAGTATTTT. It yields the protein CASSVVGMTDTQYF.

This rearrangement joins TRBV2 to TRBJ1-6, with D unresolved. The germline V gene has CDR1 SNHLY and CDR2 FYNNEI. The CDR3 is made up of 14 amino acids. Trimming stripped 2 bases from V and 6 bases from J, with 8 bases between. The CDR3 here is CASSEQVFNSPLHF. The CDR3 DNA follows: TGTGCCAGCAGTGAACAGGTTTTTAATTCACCCCTCCACTTT.

DNA for the CDR3: TGCGCCAGCAGCTTGGCCCCAGGGGTCGCGTCCGAGCAGTACTTC. This encodes CASSLAPGVASEQYF. V and J are TRBV5-1 and TRBJ2-7, with D possibly matching TRBD1 (6 bases). V was clipped by 0 bases and J by 6 bases, with 16 bases between them. The CDR3 is 15 amino acids. CDR1 is SGHRS, CDR2 YFSETQ, per germline.

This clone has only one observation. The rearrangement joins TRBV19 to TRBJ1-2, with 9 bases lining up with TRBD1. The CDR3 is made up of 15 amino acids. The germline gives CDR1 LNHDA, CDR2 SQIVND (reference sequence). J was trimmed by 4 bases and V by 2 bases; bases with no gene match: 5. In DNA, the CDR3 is TGTGCCAGTAGTATAACGACAGGGGGTATCTATGGCTACACCTTC. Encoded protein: CASSITTGGIYGYTF. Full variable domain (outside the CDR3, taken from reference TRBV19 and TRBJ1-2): DGGITQSPKYLFRKEGQNVTLSCEQNLNHDAMYWYRQDPGQGLRLIYYSQIVNDFQKGDIAEGYSVSREKKESFPLTVTSAQKNPTAFYLCASSITTGGIYGYTFGSGTRLTVV.

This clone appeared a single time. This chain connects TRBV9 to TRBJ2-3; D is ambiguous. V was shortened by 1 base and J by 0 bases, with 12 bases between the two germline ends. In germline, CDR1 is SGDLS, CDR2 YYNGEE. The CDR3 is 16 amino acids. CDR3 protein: CASSVPTLSSTDTQYF. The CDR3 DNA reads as TGTGCCAGCAGCGTACCCACCCTCTCGAGCACAGATACGCAGTATTTT.